The entry that follows covers one T cell receptor (beta chain) sequence. The antigen is undetermined. The PCR ran on 60 Vbeta and 13 Jbeta primers. Some clones are missing from TCRdb's copy, which holds only in-frame ones; the method was immunoSEQ multiplex PCR. This table has roughly 250,000 clones, roughly 80% appearing once. This specimen comes from a study of cytomegalovirus exposure and HLA in healthy donors. Study in general: Samples from HLA-typed donors yielded about 85 million unique TCRs in an early data release. Study results and limitations: Sequencing likely produced, as an artifact, a cluster of highly shared sequence variants.

The CDR3 has 14 residues. In germline, CDR1 is MNHNS, CDR2 SASEGT. The V and J ends lost 4 bases and 8 bases, in that order; junction bases with no gene match: 7. The V call is TRBV6-1, the J call TRBJ1-1; 10 bases line up with TRBD1. Sample: PBMCs. The TCR was taken from a girl aged 2 to 10 in good health and CMV-seronegative. The CDR3 protein is CASSVLGQGDEAFF. CDR3 nucleotides: TGTGCCAGCAGTGTACTCGGACAGGGGGACGAAGCTTTCTTT.